This T cell receptor beta chain was identified during a study of post-analysis software for immune sequencing data (dated by TCRdb to about 2015). General notes on the study: Disease courses on record covered relapsing-remitting, secondary progressive and progressive-relapsing multiple sclerosis, though some patients had no subtype annotation. Patient repertoires were compared against 10 to 12 previously published healthy control repertoires from donors aged about 6 to 28 years. A subset of samples was prepared in parallel using single-end sample barcoding, then pooled and co-amplified after Illumina adapter ligation.

Study-level results and caveats: When samples were clustered directly using the F measure, samples prepared in the same batch co-clustered strongly, which prompted a batch-effect correction. Patients showed significantly higher frequencies than controls for five TRBV segments, among them TRBV5-6, TRBV5-1 and TRBV20-1. The control group was slightly older than the multiple sclerosis patient group. Compared with controls, multiple sclerosis patients had significantly lower normalized Chao1 diversity, a finding suggesting substantial peripheral T-cell clonal expansion.

V was cut back by 0 bases and J by 4 bases, leaving a gap of 15 bases between them. The CDR3 has 16 amino acids, counting the end cysteine and phenylalanine. The CDR3 DNA has 48 bases and is translated from base 1. The germline V gene encodes CDR1 LNHNV and CDR2 YYDKDF (reference sequence). In regard to this clonotype: There is no known antigen for this receptor. No much larger clonotype is one base removed from it; base qualities were not supplied.

The protocol used for the library was PCR. These reads were obtained on an Illumina HiSeq 2500. Unique molecular identifiers were incorporated into TCR beta cDNA libraries to reduce PCR and sequencing biases. Some 500,000 cDNA molecules were obtained for every 1 to 10 million input T cells, so each molecule roughly corresponded to one T cell. Patient libraries were prepared and sequenced with the same protocol used for the earlier healthy control dataset. Samples belonging to the same batch were prepared together, multiplexed and sequenced on a shared HiSeq lane. The authors processed their data as follows. MIGEC handled the raw barcoded reads, throwing out single-read molecular identifier groups before consensus assembly and CDR3 extraction. VDJtools was used for post-analysis of the clonotype tables, and diversity was normalized by down-sampling every dataset to the size of the smallest sample. Repertoire overlap clustering matched CDR3 amino acid but not nucleotide sequences to correct batch-related cross-sample contamination. In TCRdb, the public reads were trimmed at Q25 with fastp and aligned with MiXCR, with productive beta chains retained. Here each entry gathers all rows of one CDR3 protein and keeps the most common genes and DNA. The V and J calls reflect TCRdb's pipeline rather than the authors' work. This sample lists approximately 730,000 distinct CDR3 sequences; around 42% were detected once. Jointly, the top ten make up 4.9% of the sample.

To demonstrate the VDJtools post-analysis software, the study profiled TCR beta repertoires from the peripheral blood of about a dozen young patients with multiple sclerosis. The multiple sclerosis patients were children and adolescents between roughly 6 and 16 years of age. The specimen was blood. This sequence originates from a girl aged 10 to 17 with multiple sclerosis. In this chain, TRBV15 is recombined with TRBJ1-2; a tentative D call is TRBD1 (5 bases match). The DNA sequence is TGTGCCACCAGCAGAGATATGACAGACCCCAGCTATGGCTACACCTTC. Protein translation: CATSRDMTDPSYGYTF. The CDR3 plus the reference TRBV15 and TRBJ1-2 genes for the other parts give the full variable domain: DAMVIQNPRYQVTQFGKPVTLSCSQTLNHNVMYWYQQKSSQAPKLLFHYYDKDFNNEADTPDNFQSRRPNTSFCFLDIRSPGLGDTAMYLCATSRDMTDPSYGYTFGSGTRLTVV.